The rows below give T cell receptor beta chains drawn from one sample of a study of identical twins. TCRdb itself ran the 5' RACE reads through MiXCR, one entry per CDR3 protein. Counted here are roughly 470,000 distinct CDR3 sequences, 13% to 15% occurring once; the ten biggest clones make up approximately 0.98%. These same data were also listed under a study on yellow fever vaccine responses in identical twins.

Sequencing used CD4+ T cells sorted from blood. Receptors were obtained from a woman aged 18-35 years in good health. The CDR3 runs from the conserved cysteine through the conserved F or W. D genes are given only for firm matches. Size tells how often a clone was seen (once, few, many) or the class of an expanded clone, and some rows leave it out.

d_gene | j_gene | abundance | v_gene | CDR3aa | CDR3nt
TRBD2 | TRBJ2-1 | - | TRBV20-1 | CRLAGQLYNEQFF | TGCAGACTAGCGGGGCAGTTATACAATGAGCAGTTCTTC
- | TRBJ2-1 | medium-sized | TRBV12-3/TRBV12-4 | CASRTTRAYYNEQFF | TGTGCCAGCAGGACGACCCGAGCCTACTACAATGAGCAGTTCTTC
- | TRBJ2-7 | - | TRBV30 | CAWSVGARNEQYF | TGTGCCTGGAGTGTCGGGGCGAGGAACGAGCAGTACTTC
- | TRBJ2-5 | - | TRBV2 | CASSEDFQETQHF | TGTGCCAGCAGTGAAGACTTCCAAGAGACCCAGCACTTC
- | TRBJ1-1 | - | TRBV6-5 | CASSYRGVDTEAFF | TGTGCCAGCAGTTACCGGGGAGTCGACACTGAAGCTTTCTTT
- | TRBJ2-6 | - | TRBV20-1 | CSARDVGSGANVLTF | TGCAGTGCTAGAGATGTCGGATCTGGGGCCAACGTCCTGACTTTC
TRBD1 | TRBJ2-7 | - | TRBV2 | CASSEETGLSEQYF | TGTGCCAGCAGTGAAGAGACAGGGTTGTCCGAGCAGTACTTC
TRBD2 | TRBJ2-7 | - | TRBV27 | CASSLSVGPPGTTEQYF | TGTGCCAGCAGTTTATCAGTTGGCCCGCCAGGGACTACAGAGCAGTACTTC
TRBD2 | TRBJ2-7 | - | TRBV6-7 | CASSYGLADISYEQYF | TGTGCCAGCAGTTACGGACTAGCGGACATCTCCTACGAGCAGTACTTC
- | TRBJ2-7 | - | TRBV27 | CARKIHRRGSYEQYF | TGTGCCAGGAAAATCCACCGCAGGGGCTCCTACGAGCAGTACTTC
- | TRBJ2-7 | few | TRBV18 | CASSRDMISYEQYF | TGTGCCAGCTCACGGGACATGATCTCCTACGAGCAGTACTTC
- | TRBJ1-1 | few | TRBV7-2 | CASSEDIRTEAFF | TGTGCCAGCAGCGAGGACATCAGGACTGAAGCTTTCTTT
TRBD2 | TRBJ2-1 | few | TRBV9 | CASSVAGGPRNEQFF | TGTGCCAGCAGCGTAGCGGGAGGGCCGCGTAATGAGCAGTTCTTC
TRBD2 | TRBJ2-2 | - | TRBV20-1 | CSAREQSGGAGELFF | TGCAGTGCTAGAGAACAGAGCGGGGGGGCCGGGGAGCTGTTTTTT
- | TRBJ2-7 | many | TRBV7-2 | CASSLSADTDYEQYF | TGTGCCAGCAGCTTAAGCGCAGACACCGACTACGAGCAGTACTTC
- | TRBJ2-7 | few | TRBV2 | CASRKGARVSVGYEQYF | TGTGCCAGCAGGAAGGGAGCACGAGTAAGTGTTGGCTACGAGCAGTACTTC
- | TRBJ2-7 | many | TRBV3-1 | CASSQGGEQYF | TGTGCCAGCAGCCAAGGTGGCGAGCAGTACTTC
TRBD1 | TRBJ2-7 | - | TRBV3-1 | CASRPRGQGLEQYF | TGTGCCAGCAGGCCAAGGGGACAGGGCCTCGAGCAGTACTTC
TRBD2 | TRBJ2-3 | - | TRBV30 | CAWRRAGRSDTQYF | TGTGCCTGGAGGAGAGCGGGACGCTCAGATACGCAGTATTTT
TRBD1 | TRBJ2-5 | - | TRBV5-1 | CASSGQGGRETQYF | TGCGCCAGCAGCGGACAGGGGGGAAGGGAGACCCAGTACTTC
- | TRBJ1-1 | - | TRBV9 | CASSGVNTEAFF | TGTGCCAGCAGCGGGGTGAACACTGAAGCTTTCTTT
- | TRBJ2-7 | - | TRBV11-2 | CASRFLRGWTSPSYEQYF | TGTGCCAGCAGATTTTTACGGGGTTGGACAAGCCCCTCCTACGAGCAGTACTTC
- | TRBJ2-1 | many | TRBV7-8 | CASSSLYEQFF | TGTGCCAGCAGCTCCCTCTATGAGCAGTTCTTC
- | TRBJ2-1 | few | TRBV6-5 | CASSSRSGSPSHEQFF | TGTGCCAGCAGTTCGCGGAGCGGTAGCCCCTCCCATGAGCAGTTCTTC
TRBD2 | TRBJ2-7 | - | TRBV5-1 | CASSSATSGAYEQYF | TGCGCCAGCAGCTCCGCGACTAGCGGGGCCTACGAGCAGTACTTC
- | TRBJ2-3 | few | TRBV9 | CASSDSVRITDTQYF | TGTGCCAGCAGCGATTCAGTTAGAATCACAGATACGCAGTATTTT
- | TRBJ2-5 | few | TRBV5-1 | CASRPLGRQETQYF | TGCGCCAGCAGGCCCTTGGGCCGACAAGAGACCCAGTACTTC
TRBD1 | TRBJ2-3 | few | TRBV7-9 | CASSLVGTGATDTQYF | TGTGCCAGCAGCTTAGTTGGGACAGGAGCCACAGATACGCAGTATTTT
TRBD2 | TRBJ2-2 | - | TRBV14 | CASSQLKLAGNTGELFF | TGTGCCAGCAGCCAGCTGAAACTAGCGGGAAACACCGGGGAGCTGTTTTTT